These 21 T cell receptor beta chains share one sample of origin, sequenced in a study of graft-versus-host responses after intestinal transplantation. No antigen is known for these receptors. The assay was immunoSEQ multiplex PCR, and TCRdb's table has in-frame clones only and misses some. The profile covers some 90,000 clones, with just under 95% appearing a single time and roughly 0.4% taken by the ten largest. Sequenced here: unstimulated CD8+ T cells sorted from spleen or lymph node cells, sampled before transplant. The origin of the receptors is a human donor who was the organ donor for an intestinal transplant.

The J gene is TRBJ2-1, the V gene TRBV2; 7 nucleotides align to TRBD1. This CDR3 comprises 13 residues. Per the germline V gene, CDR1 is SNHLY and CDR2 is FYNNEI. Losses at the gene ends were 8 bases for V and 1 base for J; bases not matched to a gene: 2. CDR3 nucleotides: TGTGCCAGCGGGGACAGTTCCTACAATGAGCAGTTCTTC. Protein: CASGDSSYNEQFF. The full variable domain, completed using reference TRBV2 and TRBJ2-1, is EPEVTQTPSHQVTQMGQEVILRCVPISNHLYFYWYRQILGQKVEFLVSFYNNEISEKSEIFDDQFSVERPDGSNFTLKIRSTKLEDSAMYFCASGDSSYNEQFFGPGTRLTVL.

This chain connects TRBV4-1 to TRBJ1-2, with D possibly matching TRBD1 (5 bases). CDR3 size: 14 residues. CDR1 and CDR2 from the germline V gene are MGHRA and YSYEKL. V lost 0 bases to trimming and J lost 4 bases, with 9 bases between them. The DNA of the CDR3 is TGCGCCAGCAGCCAAGAAACAGGCACCTATGGCTACACCTTC. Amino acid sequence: CASSQETGTYGYTF.

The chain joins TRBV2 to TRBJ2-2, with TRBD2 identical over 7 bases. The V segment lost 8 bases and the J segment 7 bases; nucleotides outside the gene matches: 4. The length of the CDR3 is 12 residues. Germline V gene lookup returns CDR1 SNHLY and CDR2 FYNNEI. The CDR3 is CASLGGNGELFF. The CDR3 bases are TGTGCCAGCCTGGGGGGGAACGGGGAGCTGTTTTTT. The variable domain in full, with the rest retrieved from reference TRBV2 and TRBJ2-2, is EPEVTQTPSHQVTQMGQEVILRCVPISNHLYFYWYRQILGQKVEFLVSFYNNEISEKSEIFDDQFSVERPDGSNFTLKIRSTKLEDSAMYFCASLGGNGELFFGEGSRLTVL.

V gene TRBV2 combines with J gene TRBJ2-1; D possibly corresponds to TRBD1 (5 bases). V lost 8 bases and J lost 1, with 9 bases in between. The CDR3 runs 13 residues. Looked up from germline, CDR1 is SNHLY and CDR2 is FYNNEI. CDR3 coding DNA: TGTGCCAGCCAGGGCAGATCCTACAATGAGCAGTTCTTC. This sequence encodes CASQGRSYNEQFF.

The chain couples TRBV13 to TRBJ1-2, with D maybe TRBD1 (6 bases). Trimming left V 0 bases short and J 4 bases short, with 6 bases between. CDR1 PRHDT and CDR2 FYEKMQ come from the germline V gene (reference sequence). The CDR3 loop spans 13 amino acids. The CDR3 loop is CASSLGDSYGYTF. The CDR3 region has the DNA TGTGCCAGCAGCTTAGGGGACAGCTATGGCTACACCTTC.

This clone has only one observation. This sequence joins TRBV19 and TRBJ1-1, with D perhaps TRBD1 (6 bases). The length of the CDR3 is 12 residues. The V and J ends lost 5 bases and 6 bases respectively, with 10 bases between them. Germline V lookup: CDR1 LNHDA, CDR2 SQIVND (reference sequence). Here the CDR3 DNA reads TGTGCCAGTAGTCCAGGGGCGCCTGAAGCTTTCTTT. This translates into CASSPGAPEAFF.

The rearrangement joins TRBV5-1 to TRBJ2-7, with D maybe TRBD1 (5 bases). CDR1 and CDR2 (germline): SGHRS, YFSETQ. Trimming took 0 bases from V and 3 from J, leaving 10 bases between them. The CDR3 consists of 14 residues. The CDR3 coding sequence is TGCGCCAGCAGCTTGGTAACAGGCTTCTACGAGCAGTACTTC. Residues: CASSLVTGFYEQYF.

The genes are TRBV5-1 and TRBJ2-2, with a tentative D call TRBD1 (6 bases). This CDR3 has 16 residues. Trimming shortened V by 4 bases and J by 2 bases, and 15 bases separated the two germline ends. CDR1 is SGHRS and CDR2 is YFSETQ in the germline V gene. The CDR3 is CASSTEQGLNTGELFF. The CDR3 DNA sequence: TGCGCCAGCAGCACCGAACAGGGATTAAACACCGGGGAGCTGTTTTTT.

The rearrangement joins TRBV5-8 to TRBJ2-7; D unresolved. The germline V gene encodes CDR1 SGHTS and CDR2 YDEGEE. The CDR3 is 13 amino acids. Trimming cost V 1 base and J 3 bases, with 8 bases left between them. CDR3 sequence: CASSLSSVYEQYF. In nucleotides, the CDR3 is TGTGCCAGCAGCTTGTCGTCCGTCTACGAGCAGTACTTC.

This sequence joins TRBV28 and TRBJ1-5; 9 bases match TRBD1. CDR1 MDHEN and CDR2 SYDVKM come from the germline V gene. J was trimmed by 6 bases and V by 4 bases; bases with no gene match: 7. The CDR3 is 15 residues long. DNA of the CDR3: TGTGCCAGCAGTTGGACAGGGGAAGGGACTCAGCCCCAGCATTTT. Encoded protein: CASSWTGEGTQPQHF.

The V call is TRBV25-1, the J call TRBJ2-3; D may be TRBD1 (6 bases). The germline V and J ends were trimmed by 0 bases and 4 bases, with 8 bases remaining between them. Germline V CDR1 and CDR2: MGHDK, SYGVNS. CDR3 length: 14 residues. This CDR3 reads CASSEYRGADTQYF. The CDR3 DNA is TGTGCCAGCAGTGAATACAGGGGCGCAGATACGCAGTATTTT. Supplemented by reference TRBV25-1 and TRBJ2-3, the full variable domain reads EADIYQTPRYLVIGTGKKITLECSQTMGHDKMYWYQQDPGMELHLIHYSYGVNSTEKGDLSSESTVSRIRTEHFPLTLESARPSHTSQYLCASSEYRGADTQYFGPGTRLTVL.

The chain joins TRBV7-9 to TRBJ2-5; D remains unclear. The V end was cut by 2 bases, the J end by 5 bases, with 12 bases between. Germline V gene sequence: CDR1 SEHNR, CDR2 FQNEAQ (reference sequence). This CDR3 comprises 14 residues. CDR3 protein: CASSLFEAWETQYF. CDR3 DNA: TGTGCCAGCAGCTTATTCGAGGCGTGGGAGACCCAGTACTTC.

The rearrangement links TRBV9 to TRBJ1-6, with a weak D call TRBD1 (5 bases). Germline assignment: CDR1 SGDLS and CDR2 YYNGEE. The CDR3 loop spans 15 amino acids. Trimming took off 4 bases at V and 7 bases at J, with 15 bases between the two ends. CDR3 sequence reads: CASSRHQGKNSPLHF. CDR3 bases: TGTGCCAGCAGCCGCCACCAGGGAAAAAATTCACCCCTCCACTTT. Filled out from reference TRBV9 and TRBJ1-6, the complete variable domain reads DSGVTQTPKHLITATGQRVTLRCSPRSGDLSVYWYQQSLDQGLQFLIQYYNGEERAKGNILERFSAQQFPDLHSELNLSSLELGDSALYFCASSRHQGKNSPLHFGNGTRLTVT.

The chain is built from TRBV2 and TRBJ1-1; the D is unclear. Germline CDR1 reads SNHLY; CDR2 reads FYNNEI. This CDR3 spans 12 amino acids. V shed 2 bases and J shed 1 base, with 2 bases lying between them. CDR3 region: CASSERNTEAFF. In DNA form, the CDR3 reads TGTGCCAGCAGTGAACGGAACACTGAAGCTTTCTTT.

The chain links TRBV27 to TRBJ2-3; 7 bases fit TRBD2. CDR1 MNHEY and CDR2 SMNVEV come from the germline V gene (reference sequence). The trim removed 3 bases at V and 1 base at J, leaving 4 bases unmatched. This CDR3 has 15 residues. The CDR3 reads CASSLGGRGTDTQYF. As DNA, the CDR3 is TGTGCCAGCAGTTTGGGGGGGAGGGGCACAGATACGCAGTATTTT.

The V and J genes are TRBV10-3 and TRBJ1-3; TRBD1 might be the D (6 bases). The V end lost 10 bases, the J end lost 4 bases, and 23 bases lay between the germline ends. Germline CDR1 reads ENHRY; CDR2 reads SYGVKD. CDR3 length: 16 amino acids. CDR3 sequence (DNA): TGTGCCACCGCAGGGGATCCGGGCTCGTGGGGAAACACCATATATTTT. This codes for CATAGDPGSWGNTIYF.

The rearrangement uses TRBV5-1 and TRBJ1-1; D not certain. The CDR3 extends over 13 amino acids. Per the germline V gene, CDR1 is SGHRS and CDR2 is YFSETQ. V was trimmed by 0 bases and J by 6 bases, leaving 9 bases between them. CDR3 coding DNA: TGCGCCAGCAGCTTGGAGGCAGGTCCTGAAGCTTTCTTT. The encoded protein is CASSLEAGPEAFF.

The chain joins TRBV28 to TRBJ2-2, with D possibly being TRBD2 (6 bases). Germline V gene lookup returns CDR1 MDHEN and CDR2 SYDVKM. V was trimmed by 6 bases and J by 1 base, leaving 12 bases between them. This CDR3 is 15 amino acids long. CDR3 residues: CASRRAAGNTGELFF. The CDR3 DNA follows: TGTGCCAGCAGGCGAGCAGCGGGGAACACCGGGGAGCTGTTTTTT.

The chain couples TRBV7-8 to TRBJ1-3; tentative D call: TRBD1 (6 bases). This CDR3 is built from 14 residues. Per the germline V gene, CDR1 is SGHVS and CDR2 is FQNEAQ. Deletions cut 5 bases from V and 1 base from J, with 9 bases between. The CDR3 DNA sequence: TGTGCCAGCAGCCTAGACAGGTCTGGAAACACCATATATTTT. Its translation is CASSLDRSGNTIYF.

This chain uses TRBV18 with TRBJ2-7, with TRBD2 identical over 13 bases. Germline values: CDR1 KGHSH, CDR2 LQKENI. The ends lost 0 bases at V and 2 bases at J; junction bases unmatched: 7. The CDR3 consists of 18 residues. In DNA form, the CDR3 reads TGTGCCAGCTCACCACCGGGACTAGCGGGGATTGTCACCTACGAGCAGTACTTC. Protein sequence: CASSPPGLAGIVTYEQYF. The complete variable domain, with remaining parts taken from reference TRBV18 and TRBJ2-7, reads NAGVMQNPRHLVRRRGQEARLRCSPMKGHSHVYWYRQLPEEGLKFMVYLQKENIIDESGMPKERFSAEFPKEGPSILRIQQVVRGDSAAYFCASSPPGLAGIVTYEQYFGPGTRLTVT.

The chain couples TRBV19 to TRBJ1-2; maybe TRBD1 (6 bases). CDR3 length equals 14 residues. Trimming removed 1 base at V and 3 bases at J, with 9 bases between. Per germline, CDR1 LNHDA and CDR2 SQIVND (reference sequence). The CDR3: CASSIAGADYGYTF. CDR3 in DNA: TGTGCCAGTAGTATAGCAGGGGCGGACTATGGCTACACCTTC.